This T cell receptor (beta chain) was profiled in a study of blood T cells in healthy people across ages. Together with a sample-barcoded 5' primer, a J-beta primer mix was included in a second PCR lasting about 7 to 11 cycles. In TCRdb, the 5' RACE reads were re-called with MiXCR into one record per CDR3 protein. The sample yields 800,000 or so distinct CDR3 sequences, more than 20% seen once. This clonotype was seen a few times. V was pared by 1 base and J by 6 bases, with 5 bases between. The CDR3 sequence is 12 residues long. Germline CDR1 and CDR2: KGHDR and SFDVKD. This sample was also put to use in a study of T cells of mothers and their children.

The specimen sequenced was blood. This clonotype was sampled from a boy younger than 18 in good health. The genes are TRBV24-1 and TRBJ1-2; no firm D call. The CDR3 sequence is CATSDLRDGYTF. In DNA, the CDR3 is TGTGCCACCAGTGATTTAAGGGATGGCTACACCTTC.